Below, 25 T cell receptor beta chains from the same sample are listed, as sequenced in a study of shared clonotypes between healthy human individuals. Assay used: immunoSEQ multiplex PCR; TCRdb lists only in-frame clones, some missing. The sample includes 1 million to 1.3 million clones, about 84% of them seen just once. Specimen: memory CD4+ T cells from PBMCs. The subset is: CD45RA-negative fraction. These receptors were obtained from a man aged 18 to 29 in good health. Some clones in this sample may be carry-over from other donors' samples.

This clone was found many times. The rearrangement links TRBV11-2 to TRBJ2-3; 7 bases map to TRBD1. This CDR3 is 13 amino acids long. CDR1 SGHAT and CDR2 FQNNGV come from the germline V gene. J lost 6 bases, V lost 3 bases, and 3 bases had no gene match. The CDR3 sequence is CASSFNRGDTQYF. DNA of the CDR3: TGTGCCAGCAGCTTCAACAGGGGCGATACGCAGTATTTT.

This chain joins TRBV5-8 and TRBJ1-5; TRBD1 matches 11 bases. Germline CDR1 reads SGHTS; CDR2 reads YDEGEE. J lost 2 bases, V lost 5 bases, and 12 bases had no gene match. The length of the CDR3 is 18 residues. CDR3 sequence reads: CASRWDRGSSQGNQPQHF. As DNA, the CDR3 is TGTGCCAGCAGATGGGACAGGGGGAGCAGTCAGGGCAATCAGCCCCAGCATTTT.

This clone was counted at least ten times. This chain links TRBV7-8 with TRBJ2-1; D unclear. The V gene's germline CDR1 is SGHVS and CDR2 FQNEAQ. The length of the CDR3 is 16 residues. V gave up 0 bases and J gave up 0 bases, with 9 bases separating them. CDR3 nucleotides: TGTGCCAGCAGCTTAGCCCTTAAGAGCTCCTACAATGAGCAGTTCTTC. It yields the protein CASSLALKSSYNEQFF.

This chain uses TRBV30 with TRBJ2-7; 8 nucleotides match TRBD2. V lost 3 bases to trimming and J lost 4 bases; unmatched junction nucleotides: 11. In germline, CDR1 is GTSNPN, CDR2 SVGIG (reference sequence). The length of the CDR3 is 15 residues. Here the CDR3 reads CAWRSRRGGFYEQYF. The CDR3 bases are TGTGCCTGGAGATCTCGCCGGGGGGGGTTTTACGAGCAGTACTTC.

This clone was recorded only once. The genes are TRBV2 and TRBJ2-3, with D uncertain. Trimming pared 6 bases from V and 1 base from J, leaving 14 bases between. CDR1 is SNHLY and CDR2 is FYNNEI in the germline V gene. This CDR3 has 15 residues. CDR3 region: CASRDTFPGTDTQYF. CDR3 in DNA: TGTGCCAGCAGAGACACCTTTCCGGGCACAGATACGCAGTATTTT. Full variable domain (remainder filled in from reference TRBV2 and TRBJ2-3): EPEVTQTPSHQVTQMGQEVILRCVPISNHLYFYWYRQILGQKVEFLVSFYNNEISEKSEIFDDQFSVERPDGSNFTLKIRSTKLEDSAMYFCASRDTFPGTDTQYFGPGTRLTVL.

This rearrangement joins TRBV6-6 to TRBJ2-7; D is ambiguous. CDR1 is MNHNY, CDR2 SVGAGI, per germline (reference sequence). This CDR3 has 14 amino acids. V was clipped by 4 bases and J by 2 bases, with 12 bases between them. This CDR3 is CASSSHGAAYEQYF. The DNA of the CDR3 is TGTGCCAGCAGTTCCCATGGCGCCGCCTACGAGCAGTACTTC.

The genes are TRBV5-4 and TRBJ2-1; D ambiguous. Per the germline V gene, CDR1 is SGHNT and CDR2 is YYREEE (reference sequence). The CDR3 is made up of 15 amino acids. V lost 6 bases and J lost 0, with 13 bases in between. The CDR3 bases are TGTGCCAGCAAACCGTCATCCAGCTCCTACAATGAGCAGTTCTTC. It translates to CASKPSSSSYNEQFF.

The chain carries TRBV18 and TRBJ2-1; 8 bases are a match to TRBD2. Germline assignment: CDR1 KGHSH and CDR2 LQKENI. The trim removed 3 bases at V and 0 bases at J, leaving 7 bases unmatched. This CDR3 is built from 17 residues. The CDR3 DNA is TGTGCCAGCTCACCCTGGACTAGCTCGAGCTCCTACAATGAGCAGTTCTTC. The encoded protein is CASSPWTSSSSYNEQFF.

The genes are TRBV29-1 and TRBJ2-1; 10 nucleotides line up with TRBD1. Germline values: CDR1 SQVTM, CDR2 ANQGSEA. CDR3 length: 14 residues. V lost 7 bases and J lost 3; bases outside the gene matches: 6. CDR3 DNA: TGCAGCGGCTTAAGGGACAGGGGCTACAATGAGCAGTTCTTC. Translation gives CSGLRDRGYNEQFF.

CDR3: CASSPLGPITYEQYF. In nucleotides, the CDR3 is TGTGCCAGCAGCCCTCTCGGACCAATTACCTACGAGCAGTACTTC. V and J are TRBV7-2 and TRBJ2-7; D is unresolved. V was shortened by 5 bases and J by 2 bases, with 16 bases between the two germline ends. Looked up from germline, CDR1 is SGHTA and CDR2 is FQGNSA. The CDR3 has 15 residues.

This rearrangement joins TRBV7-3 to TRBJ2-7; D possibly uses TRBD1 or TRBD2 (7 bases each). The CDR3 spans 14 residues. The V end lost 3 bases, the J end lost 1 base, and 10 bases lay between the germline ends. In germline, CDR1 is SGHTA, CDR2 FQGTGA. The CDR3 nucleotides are TGTGCCAGCAGCTTGCAGGGGGGGTCCTACGAGCAGTACTTC. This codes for CASSLQGGSYEQYF. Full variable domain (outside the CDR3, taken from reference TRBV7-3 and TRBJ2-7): GAGVSQTPSNKVTEKGKYVELRCDPISGHTALYWYRQSLGQGPEFLIYFQGTGAADDSGLPNDRFFAVRPEGSVSTLKIQRTERGDSAVYLCASSLQGGSYEQYFGPGTRLTVT.

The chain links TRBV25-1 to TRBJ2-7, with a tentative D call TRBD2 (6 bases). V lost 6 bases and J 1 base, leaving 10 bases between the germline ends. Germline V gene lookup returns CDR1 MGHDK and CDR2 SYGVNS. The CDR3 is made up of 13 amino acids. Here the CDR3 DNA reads TGTGCCAGCAGCGCTAGCGTATCCTACGAGCAGTACTTC. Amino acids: CASSASVSYEQYF.

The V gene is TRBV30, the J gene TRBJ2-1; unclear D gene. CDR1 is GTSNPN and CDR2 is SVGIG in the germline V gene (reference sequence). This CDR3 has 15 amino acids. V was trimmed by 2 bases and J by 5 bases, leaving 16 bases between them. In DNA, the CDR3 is TGTGCCTGGAGTTCGTACTCAGTAGCCGACAATGAGCAGTTCTTC. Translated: CAWSSYSVADNEQFF.

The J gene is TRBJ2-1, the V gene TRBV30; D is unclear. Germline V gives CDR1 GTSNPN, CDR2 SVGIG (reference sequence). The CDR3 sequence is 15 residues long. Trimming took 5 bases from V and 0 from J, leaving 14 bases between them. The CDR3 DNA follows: TGTGCCTGGGGGCAAGGTCTGAGCTCCTACAATGAGCAGTTCTTC. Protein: CAWGQGLSSYNEQFF.

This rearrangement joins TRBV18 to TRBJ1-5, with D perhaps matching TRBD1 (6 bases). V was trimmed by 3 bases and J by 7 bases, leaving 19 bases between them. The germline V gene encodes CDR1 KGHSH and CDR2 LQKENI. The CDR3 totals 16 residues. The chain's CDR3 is CASSPPRGTHTQPQHF. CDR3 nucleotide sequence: TGTGCCAGCTCACCCCCACGCGGGACACATACCCAGCCCCAGCATTTT.

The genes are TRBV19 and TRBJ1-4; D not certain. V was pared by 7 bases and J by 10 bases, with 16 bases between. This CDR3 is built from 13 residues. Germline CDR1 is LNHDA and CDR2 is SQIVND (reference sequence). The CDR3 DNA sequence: TGTGCCAGTACTCCAAATCCGTATGGAAAACTGTTTTTT. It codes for CASTPNPYGKLFF.

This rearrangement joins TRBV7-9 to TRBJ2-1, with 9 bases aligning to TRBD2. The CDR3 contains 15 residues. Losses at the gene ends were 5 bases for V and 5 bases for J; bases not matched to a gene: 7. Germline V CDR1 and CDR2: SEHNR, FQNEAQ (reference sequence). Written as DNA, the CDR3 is TGTGCCAGCAGCCGTCGACTAGCGGAAGACAATGAGCAGTTCTTC. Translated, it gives CASSRRLAEDNEQFF.

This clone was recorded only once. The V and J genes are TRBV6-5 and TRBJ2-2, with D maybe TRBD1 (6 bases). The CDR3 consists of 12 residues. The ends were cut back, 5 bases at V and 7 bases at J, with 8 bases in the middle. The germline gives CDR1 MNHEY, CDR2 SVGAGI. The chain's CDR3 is CASSTGYGELFF. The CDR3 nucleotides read TGTGCCAGCAGTACAGGGTACGGGGAGCTGTTTTTT.

DNA of the CDR3: TGTGCCAGGGGGACAGGGGGAGCGAACACTGAAGCTTTCTTT. This sequence encodes CARGTGGANTEAFF. This chain joins TRBV2 and TRBJ1-1; 11 bases align to TRBD1. With V trimmed by 9 bases and J by 1 base, 4 bases remained unmatched. The germline V gene encodes CDR1 SNHLY and CDR2 FYNNEI. The CDR3 loop spans 14 amino acids.

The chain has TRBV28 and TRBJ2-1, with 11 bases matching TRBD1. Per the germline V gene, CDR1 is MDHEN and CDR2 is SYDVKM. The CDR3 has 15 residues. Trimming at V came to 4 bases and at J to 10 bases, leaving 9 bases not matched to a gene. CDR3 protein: CASSSGQGGREEQFF. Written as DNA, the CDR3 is TGTGCCAGCAGTTCGGGACAGGGGGGGCGAGAGGAGCAGTTCTTC. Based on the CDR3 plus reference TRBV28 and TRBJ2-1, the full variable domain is DVKVTQSSRYLVKRTGEKVFLECVQDMDHENMFWYRQDPGLGLRLIYFSYDVKMKEKGDIPEGYSVSREKKERFSLILESASTNQTSMYLCASSSGQGGREEQFFGPGTRLTVL.

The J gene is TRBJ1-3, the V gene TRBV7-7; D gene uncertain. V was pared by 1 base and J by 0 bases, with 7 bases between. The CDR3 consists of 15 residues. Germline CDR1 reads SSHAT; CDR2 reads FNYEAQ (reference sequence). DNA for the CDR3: TGTGCCAGCAGCTTAGGTCCAGACTCTGGAAACACCATATATTTT. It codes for CASSLGPDSGNTIYF. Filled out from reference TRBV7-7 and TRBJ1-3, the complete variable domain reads GAGVSQSPRYKVTKRGQDVTLRCDPISSHATLYWYQQALGQGPEFLTYFNYEAQPDKSGLPSDRFSAERPEGSISTLTIQRTEQRDSAMYRCASSLGPDSGNTIYFGEGSWLTVV.

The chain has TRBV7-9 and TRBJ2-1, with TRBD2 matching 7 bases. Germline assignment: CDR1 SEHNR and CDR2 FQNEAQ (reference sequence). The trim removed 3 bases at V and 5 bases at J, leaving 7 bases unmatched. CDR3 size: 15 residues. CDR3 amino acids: CASSFGQAGNNEQFF. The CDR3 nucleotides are TGTGCCAGCAGCTTCGGGCAAGCGGGAAACAATGAGCAGTTCTTC.

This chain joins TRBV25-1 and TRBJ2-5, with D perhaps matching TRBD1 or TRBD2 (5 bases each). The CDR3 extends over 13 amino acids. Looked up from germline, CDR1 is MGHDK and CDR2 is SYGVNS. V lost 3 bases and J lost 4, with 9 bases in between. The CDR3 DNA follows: TGTGCCAGCAGTGACGGGGCCAGAGAGACCCAGTACTTC. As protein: CASSDGARETQYF. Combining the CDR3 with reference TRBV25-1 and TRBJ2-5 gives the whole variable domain EADIYQTPRYLVIGTGKKITLECSQTMGHDKMYWYQQDPGMELHLIHYSYGVNSTEKGDLSSESTVSRIRTEHFPLTLESARPSHTSQYLCASSDGARETQYFGPGTRLLVL.

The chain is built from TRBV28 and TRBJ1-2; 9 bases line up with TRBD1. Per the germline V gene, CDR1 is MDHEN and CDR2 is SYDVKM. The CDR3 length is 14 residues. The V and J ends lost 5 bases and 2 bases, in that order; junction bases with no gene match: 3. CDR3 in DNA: TGTGCCAGCAGTGCTGGGACAGGGAACTATGGCTACACCTTC. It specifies CASSAGTGNYGYTF.

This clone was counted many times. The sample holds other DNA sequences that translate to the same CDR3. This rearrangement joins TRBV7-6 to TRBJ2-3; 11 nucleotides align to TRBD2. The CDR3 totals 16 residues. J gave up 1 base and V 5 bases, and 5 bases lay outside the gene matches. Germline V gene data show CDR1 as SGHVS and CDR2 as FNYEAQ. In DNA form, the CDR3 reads TGTGCCAGCAGCGATAGCGGGAGGGCCCGCACAGATACGCAGTATTTT. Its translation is CASSDSGRARTDTQYF.